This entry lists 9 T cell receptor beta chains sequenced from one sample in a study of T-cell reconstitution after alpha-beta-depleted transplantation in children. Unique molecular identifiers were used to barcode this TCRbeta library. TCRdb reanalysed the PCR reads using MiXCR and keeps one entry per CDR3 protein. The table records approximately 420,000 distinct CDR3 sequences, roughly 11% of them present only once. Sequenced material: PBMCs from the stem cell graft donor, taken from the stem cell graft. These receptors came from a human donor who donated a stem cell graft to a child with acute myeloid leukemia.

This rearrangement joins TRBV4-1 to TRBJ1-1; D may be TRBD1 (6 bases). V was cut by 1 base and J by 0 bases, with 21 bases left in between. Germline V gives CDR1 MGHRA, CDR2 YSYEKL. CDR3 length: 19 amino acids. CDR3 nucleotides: TGCGCCAGCAGCCAAGCCTACAGGGAGAAGGGTACCATGAACACTGAAGCTTTCTTT. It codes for CASSQAYREKGTMNTEAFF.

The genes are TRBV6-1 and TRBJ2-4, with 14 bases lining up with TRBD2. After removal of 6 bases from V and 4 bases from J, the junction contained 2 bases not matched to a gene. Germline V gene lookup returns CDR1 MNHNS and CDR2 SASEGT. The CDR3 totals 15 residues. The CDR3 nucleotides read TGTGCCAGCAGGGGACTAGCGGGAGCGAAAAACATTCAGTACTTC. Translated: CASRGLAGAKNIQYF.

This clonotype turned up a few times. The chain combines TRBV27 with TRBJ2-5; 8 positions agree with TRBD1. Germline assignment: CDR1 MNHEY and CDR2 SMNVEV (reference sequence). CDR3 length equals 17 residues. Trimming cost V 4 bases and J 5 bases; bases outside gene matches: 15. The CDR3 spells CASSSGQGGRSGETQYF. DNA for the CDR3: TGTGCCAGCAGTTCTGGACAGGGTGGGCGCTCGGGCGAGACCCAGTACTTC.

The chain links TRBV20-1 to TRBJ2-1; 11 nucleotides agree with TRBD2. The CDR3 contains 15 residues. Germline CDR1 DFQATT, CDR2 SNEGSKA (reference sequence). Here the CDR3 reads CCASETSGMSGEQFF. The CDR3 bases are TGCTGCGCCTCCGAGACTAGCGGGATGAGCGGTGAGCAGTTCTTC.

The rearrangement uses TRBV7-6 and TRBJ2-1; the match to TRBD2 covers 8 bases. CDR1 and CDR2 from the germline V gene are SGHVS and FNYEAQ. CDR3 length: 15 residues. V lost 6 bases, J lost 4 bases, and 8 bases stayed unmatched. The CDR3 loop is CASRPLADKYNEQFF. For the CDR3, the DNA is TGTGCCAGCAGACCACTAGCGGATAAATACAATGAGCAGTTCTTC.

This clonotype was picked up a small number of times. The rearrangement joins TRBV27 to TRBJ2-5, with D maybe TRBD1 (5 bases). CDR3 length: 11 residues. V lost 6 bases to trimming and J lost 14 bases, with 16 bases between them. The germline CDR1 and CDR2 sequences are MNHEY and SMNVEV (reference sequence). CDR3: CASSSQGQDYF. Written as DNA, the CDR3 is TGTGCCAGCAGCTCGCAAGGACAAGACTACTTC.

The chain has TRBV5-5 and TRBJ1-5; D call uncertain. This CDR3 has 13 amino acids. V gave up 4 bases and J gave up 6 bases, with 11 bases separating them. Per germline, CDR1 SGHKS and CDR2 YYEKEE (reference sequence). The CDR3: CASSPRPTQPQHF. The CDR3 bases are TGTGCCAGCAGCCCCAGGCCCACTCAGCCCCAGCATTTT.

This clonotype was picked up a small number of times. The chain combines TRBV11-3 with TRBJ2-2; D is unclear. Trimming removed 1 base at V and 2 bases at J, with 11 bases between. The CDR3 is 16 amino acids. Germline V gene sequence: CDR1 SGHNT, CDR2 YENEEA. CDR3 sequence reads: CASSLVAGANTGELFF. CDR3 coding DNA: TGTGCCAGCAGCTTAGTTGCAGGAGCAAACACCGGGGAGCTGTTTTTT.

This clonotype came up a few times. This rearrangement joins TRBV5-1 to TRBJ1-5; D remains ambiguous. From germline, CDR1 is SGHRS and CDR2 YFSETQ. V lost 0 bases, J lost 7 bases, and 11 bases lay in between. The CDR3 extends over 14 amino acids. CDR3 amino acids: CASSLGPLGQPQHF. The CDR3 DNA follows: TGCGCCAGCAGCTTGGGCCCACTGGGGCAGCCCCAGCATTTT.